Listed here are 23 T cell receptor beta chains from one sample, sequenced in a study of breast tumors, draining lymph nodes, adjacent tissues. TCRdb redid the calling of the multiplex PCR reads with MiXCR, one entry per CDR3 protein. The table has fewer than 30,000 distinct CDR3 sequences, 68% seen once. Material: tumor-adjacent breast tissue. The source is a female donor with breast cancer. Some clones in this sample may be carry-over from other donors' samples.

DNA for the CDR3: TGTGCCACCAGCAGAGATAGGGCAGATACGCAGTATTTT. This translates into CATSRDRADTQYF. The chain carries TRBV15 and TRBJ2-3; D is undetermined. With 0 bases removed from V and 4 bases from J, the gap between germline ends came to 5 bases. The CDR3 totals 13 residues. The germline V gene encodes CDR1 LNHNV and CDR2 YYDKDF (reference sequence).

Many counts were recorded for this clonotype. The CDR3 here is CASGAGGGTDTQYF. DNA of the CDR3: TGTGCCAGCGGGGCGGGAGGGGGCACAGATACGCAGTATTTT. The rearrangement joins TRBV7-3 to TRBJ2-3; 9 bases line up with TRBD2. This CDR3 is built from 14 residues. V dropped 8 bases and J dropped 1; count of bases not matched to a gene: 4. Germline V lookup: CDR1 SGHTA, CDR2 FQGTGA.

This chain uses TRBV5-6 with TRBJ2-6, with D tentatively TRBD1 (5 bases). In germline, CDR1 is SGHDT, CDR2 YYEEEE. The CDR3 extends over 20 amino acids. Between the trimmed V and J ends, which lost 0 bases and 1 base, there was a span of 20 bases. CDR3 sequence (DNA): TGTGCCAGCAGCTTGGAGGGGCCGGCCGGATTCTTTTCTGGGGCCAACGTCCTGACTTTC. Its protein is CASSLEGPAGFFSGANVLTF.

The CDR3 here is CSVEDGQVSYGYTF. The CDR3 DNA reads TGCAGCGTTGAAGATGGCCAGGTCTCCTATGGCTACACCTTC. The chain has TRBV29-1 and TRBJ1-2; D gene unclear. The CDR3 length is 14 residues. Trimming stripped 0 bases from V and 4 bases from J, with 12 bases between. Germline CDR1 and CDR2: SQVTM and ANQGSEA. Full variable domain (remainder filled in from reference TRBV29-1 and TRBJ1-2): SAVISQKPSRDICQRGTSLTIQCQVDSQVTMMFWYRQQPGQSLTLIATANQGSEATYESGFVIDKFPISRPNLTFSTLTVSNMSPEDSSIYLCSVEDGQVSYGYTFGSGTRLTVV.

This clonotype is a singleton in its sample. This chain uses TRBV28 with TRBJ2-3; D perhaps matches TRBD2 (5 bases). CDR3 length: 12 residues. Germline V gene sequence: CDR1 MDHEN, CDR2 SYDVKM. V was cut by 7 bases and J by 7 bases, with 12 bases left in between. The CDR3 loop reads CASNGGANTQYF. In DNA form, the CDR3 reads TGTGCCAGCAATGGAGGTGCGAATACGCAGTATTTT.

CDR3 loop: CSVPHLQGASGGYTF. The CDR3 DNA reads as TGCAGTGTCCCACACCTACAGGGGGCCTCCGGTGGCTACACCTTC. The chain employs TRBV20-1 and TRBJ1-2; 9 bases match TRBD1. Germline loops: CDR1 DFQATT, CDR2 SNEGSKA (reference sequence). This CDR3 has 15 amino acids. The J segment lost 7 bases and the V segment lost 7 bases, leaving 16 bases of the junction unmatched.

The chain recombines TRBV4-2 with TRBJ2-1; 13 nucleotides match TRBD2. V trimming: 4 bases; J trimming: 15 bases; junction bases outside the gene matches: 15. CDR3 length: 16 amino acids. CDR1 LGHNA and CDR2 YNFKEQ come from the germline V gene. CDR3 region: CASSPHLGTSGIPPFF. The CDR3 region has the DNA TGTGCCAGCAGCCCACACTTAGGGACTAGCGGGATACCGCCGTTCTTC.

This clonotype was observed a single time. The chain joins TRBV20-1 to TRBJ1-4; D may be TRBD1 (5 bases). The germline V and J ends were trimmed by 6 bases and 2 bases, with 16 bases remaining between them. The CDR3 extends over 15 amino acids. CDR1 DFQATT and CDR2 SNEGSKA come from the germline V gene (reference sequence). The CDR3 bases are TGCAGTGCCGGGACTGCGTTGGGGACTAATGAAAAACTGTTTTTT. Residues: CSAGTALGTNEKLFF.

V is TRBV5-1 and J is TRBJ1-5; possibly TRBD1 for D (6 bases). Trimming pared 4 bases from V and 0 bases from J, leaving 14 bases between. This CDR3 has 16 amino acids. CDR1 is SGHRS and CDR2 is YFSETQ in the germline V gene. As DNA, the CDR3 is TGCGCCAGCAGCCCGGGACACGGAGATAGCAATCAGCCCCAGCATTTT. As protein: CASSPGHGDSNQPQHF.

This chain connects TRBV19 to TRBJ1-2, with a tentative D call TRBD1 (5 bases). Looked up from germline, CDR1 is LNHDA and CDR2 is SQIVND (reference sequence). The CDR3 length is 14 residues. V lost 6 bases, J lost 3 bases, and 14 bases lay in between. CDR3 sequence reads: CASSPRQLHYGYTF. CDR3 nucleotide sequence: TGTGCCAGTAGCCCTCGACAGCTACACTATGGCTACACCTTC.

The chain has TRBV6-5 and TRBJ1-3; D unclear. This CDR3 comprises 15 residues. Germline CDR1 reads MNHEY; CDR2 reads SVGAGI. Trimming took off 6 bases at V and 2 bases at J, with 14 bases between the two ends. The CDR3, as DNA: TGTGCCAGCAGCGAGACGATCCCCCCTGGAAACACCATATATTTT. Protein: CASSETIPPGNTIYF.

J is TRBJ2-2 and V is TRBV2; tentative D call: TRBD1 (5 bases). V lost 6 bases to trimming and J lost 6 bases, with 5 bases between them. Per the germline V gene, CDR1 is SNHLY and CDR2 is FYNNEI. This CDR3 comprises 11 residues. CDR3 region: CASRGPGELFF. DNA of the CDR3: TGTGCCAGCAGGGGGCCCGGGGAGCTGTTTTTT.

This clonotype was observed a few times. The chain is built from TRBV7-2 and TRBJ2-7, with 10 nucleotides matching TRBD1. Germline V gene lookup returns CDR1 SGHTA and CDR2 FQGNSA. J gave up 2 bases and V 5 bases, and 6 bases lay outside the gene matches. CDR3 length equals 15 residues. This CDR3 reads CASSHRQGAAYEQYF. The CDR3 DNA reads as TGTGCCAGCAGCCACCGACAGGGGGCAGCCTACGAGCAGTACTTC.

The DNA for the CDR3 is TGTGCCAGCAGCCCCCGGGGGAGCGGCCGCGAGCAGTACTTC. This translates into CASSPRGSGREQYF. The rearrangement uses TRBV11-1 and TRBJ2-7; tentative D call: TRBD2 (6 bases). The CDR3 runs 14 residues. In germline, CDR1 is SGHAT, CDR2 FQDESV (reference sequence). V was shortened by 5 bases and J by 6 bases, with 17 bases between the two germline ends.

J is TRBJ1-2 and V is TRBV20-1; no clear D gene. The CDR3 spans 14 residues. Germline CDR1 is DFQATT and CDR2 is SNEGSKA (reference sequence). Trimming pared 3 bases from V and 4 bases from J, leaving 15 bases between. CDR3 sequence reads: CSARGGDTTYGYTF. CDR3 nucleotide sequence: TGCAGTGCTAGGGGAGGTGACACCACCTATGGCTACACCTTC.

This clonotype was seen only once. This chain uses TRBV5-4 with TRBJ2-5; D assignment may be TRBD1 or TRBD2 (6 bases each). The germline gives CDR1 SGHNT, CDR2 YYREEE (reference sequence). The germline V and J ends were trimmed by 0 bases and 5 bases, with 11 bases remaining between them. The CDR3 consists of 14 residues. The CDR3 DNA sequence: TGTGCCAGCAGCTTGGGGAGGGGGACTGAGACCCAGTACTTC. As protein: CASSLGRGTETQYF.

This chain links TRBV19 with TRBJ1-2; TRBD1 is a possible D gene (5 bases). Germline V gene lookup returns CDR1 LNHDA and CDR2 SQIVND (reference sequence). The CDR3 runs to 13 residues. Trimming removed 4 bases from V and 4 bases from J, with 10 bases in between. The CDR3, as DNA: TGTGCCAGTAGTACCGACAGTGGCTATGGCTACACCTTC. Translated: CASSTDSGYGYTF.

With respect to this clonotype: At one boundary the junction diverges from the germline segment, which might be a read error. This chain links TRBV3-1 with TRBJ2-1; 9 bases map to TRBD2. Germline V gives CDR1 LGHDT, CDR2 YNNKEL (reference sequence). The CDR3 is made up of 16 amino acids. The CDR3 DNA sequence: TGTGCCAACAGCCAGCATAGCGGGAGCTCCTACAATGAGCAGTTCTTC. This translates into CANSQHSGSSYNEQFF.

The rearrangement uses TRBV20-1 and TRBJ1-3, with D tentatively TRBD1 (6 bases). The V gene lost 4 bases and the J gene lost 0 bases, with 13 bases spanning the gap. CDR3 size: 15 residues. Germline V lookup: CDR1 DFQATT, CDR2 SNEGSKA (reference sequence). The CDR3 protein is CSAKRGTSSGNTIYF. In nucleotides, the CDR3 is TGCAGTGCTAAGCGGGGGACATCCTCTGGAAACACCATATATTTT.

Regarding this clonotype: The junction departs from the called germline gene at one end, perhaps through a read error. The chain joins TRBV4-2 to TRBJ2-7, with D perhaps matching TRBD2 (5 bases). This CDR3 is built from 15 residues. The V gene's germline CDR1 is LGHNA and CDR2 YNFKEQ. CDR3 region: CASSPAWESSYKQYF. CDR3 in DNA: TGTGCCAGCAGCCCAGCGTGGGAGAGCTCCTACAAGCAGTACTTC.

For the CDR3, the DNA is TGCAGTGCTAGGCCTGGGACTAGCGGGAGGGCTGGCATTCAGTACTTC. This gives the protein CSARPGTSGRAGIQYF. V is TRBV20-1 and J is TRBJ2-4; TRBD2 agrees at 16 bases. Germline lookup yields CDR1 DFQATT and CDR2 SNEGSKA (reference sequence). The CDR3 contains 16 residues. J lost 9 bases, V lost 3 bases, and 8 bases had no gene match.

The chain carries TRBV6-4 and TRBJ1-3; unclear D gene. This CDR3 comprises 15 residues. The germline CDR1 and CDR2 sequences are MRHNA and SNTAGT. V gave up 3 bases and J gave up 8 bases, with 17 bases separating them. CDR3 loop: CASSESLRTGDTIYF. The CDR3 DNA is TGTGCCAGCAGTGAGTCCCTTCGAACCGGGGACACCATATATTTT.

The genes are TRBV5-6 and TRBJ1-4; unclear D gene. Per the germline V gene, CDR1 is SGHDT and CDR2 is YYEEEE. This CDR3 has 14 residues. Trimming stripped 2 bases from V and 6 bases from J, with 11 bases between. The CDR3 DNA is TGTGCCAGCAGCTTTCGGAATCCAGATGAAAAACTGTTTTTT. Its protein is CASSFRNPDEKLFF.